These 14 T cell receptor beta chains were all obtained from the same sample, sequenced in a study of blood T cell repertoires in COVID-19. This table comes from immunoSEQ multiplex PCR, and its TCRdb copy is limited to in-frame clones, with some not included. The sample has approximately 100,000 clones, roughly 90% seen once. The source material was peripheral blood. These receptor sequences come from a human donor in a cohort sampled during active COVID-19.

This clone was observed a handful of times. The chain joins TRBV7-9 to TRBJ1-2; 9 nucleotides match TRBD1. Germline V gives CDR1 SEHNR, CDR2 FQNEAQ (reference sequence). V lost 5 bases, J lost 6 bases, and 7 bases stayed unmatched. CDR3 length: 14 residues. In DNA, the CDR3 is TGTGCCAGCAGCGCAACACAGGGGGCGCATGGCTACACCTTC. Its translation: CASSATQGAHGYTF.

The chain recombines TRBV6-5 with TRBJ2-7; 7 positions match TRBD2. After removal of 9 bases from V and 4 bases from J, the junction contained 9 bases not matched to a gene. The germline gives CDR1 MNHEY, CDR2 SVGAGI. There are 13 residues in the CDR3. The CDR3, as DNA: TGTGCCAGTAGAAGGACGGGGGGATACGAGCAGTACTTC. This translates into CASRRTGGYEQYF.

This chain connects TRBV24-1 to TRBJ1-2; D ambiguous. The germline V gene has CDR1 KGHDR and CDR2 SFDVKD. V was shortened by 5 bases and J by 4 bases, with 10 bases between the two germline ends. The CDR3 totals 13 residues. The CDR3 DNA reads TGTGCCACCAGTGGGCCCCCCCTCTATGGCTACACCTTC. Its protein is CATSGPPLYGYTF.

V and J are TRBV28 and TRBJ1-2, with unresolved D. This CDR3 comprises 15 residues. Germline assignment: CDR1 MDHEN and CDR2 SYDVKM. The V end was cut by 4 bases, the J end by 4 bases, with 16 bases between. Here the CDR3 DNA reads TGTGCCAGCAGTTCCTCCCCAGAGGGCGTCTATGGCTACACCTTC. Amino acids: CASSSSPEGVYGYTF.

CDR3 in DNA: TGTGCCAGCAGCTTAAGGCCCAATCAGCCCCAGCATTTT. It codes for CASSLRPNQPQHF. This rearrangement joins TRBV7-3 to TRBJ1-5, with D unclear. V was trimmed by 1 base and J by 3 bases, leaving 4 bases between them. The CDR3 runs to 13 residues. Looked up from germline, CDR1 is SGHTA and CDR2 is FQGTGA.

The chain combines TRBV6-5 with TRBJ1-1, with unresolved D. Germline CDR1 is MNHEY and CDR2 is SVGAGI. The CDR3 runs 12 residues. V was cut by 7 bases and J by 2 bases, with 8 bases left in between. CDR3 sequence (DNA): TGTGCCAGCATACCGGGTAACACTGAAGCTTTCTTT. This sequence encodes CASIPGNTEAFF.

This chain joins TRBV24-1 and TRBJ2-1; tentative D call: TRBD1 (7 bases). This CDR3 region has 18 residues. Germline V gene data show CDR1 as KGHDR and CDR2 as SFDVKD. Trimming removed 4 bases at V and 2 bases at J, with 20 bases between. CDR3 amino acids: CATSDLAPGQKTYNEQFF. The DNA of the CDR3 is TGTGCCACCAGTGACCTAGCGCCGGGACAGAAAACCTACAATGAGCAGTTCTTC.

V gene TRBV9 combines with J gene TRBJ2-5; 8 bases are shared with TRBD2. Germline V lookup: CDR1 SGDLS, CDR2 YYNGEE. The junction had 17 bases not matched to a gene; V was cut back by 8 bases and J by 5 bases. This CDR3 has 16 amino acids. The CDR3 DNA reads as TGTGCCAGTGGGGGACTTAGCGGGGTCGGACGGGAGACCCAGTACTTC. This sequence encodes CASGGLSGVGRETQYF.

The CDR3 reads CASSLPGTEVYEQYF. The CDR3 nucleotides are TGCGCCAGCAGCCTCCCCGGGACAGAAGTCTACGAGCAGTACTTC. The chain employs TRBV4-1 and TRBJ2-7, with 7 nucleotides matching TRBD1. The germline gives CDR1 MGHRA, CDR2 YSYEKL. V dropped 4 bases and J dropped 3; count of bases not matched to a gene: 9. There are 15 residues in the CDR3.

The chain couples TRBV12-5 to TRBJ1-5, with unresolved D. V lost 1 base and J 6 bases, leaving 4 bases between the germline ends. This CDR3 is 12 amino acids long. Germline-derived CDR1 and CDR2 are LGHNT and FRNRAP. The CDR3 is CASGLDGQPQHF. The CDR3 DNA reads TGTGCTAGTGGTTTGGACGGTCAGCCCCAGCATTTT.

CDR3 sequence (DNA): TGTGCCAGCAGCCCCCGGGTCCTAACGTTGGTCAATGAGCAGTTCTTC. Residues: CASSPRVLTLVNEQFF. This chain joins TRBV5-8 and TRBJ2-1; unclear D gene. From germline, CDR1 is SGHTS and CDR2 YDEGEE. The CDR3 spans 16 residues. Trimming pared 4 bases from V and 6 bases from J, leaving 20 bases between.

The chain employs TRBV19 and TRBJ2-3; 15 bases agree with TRBD2. V gave up 9 bases and J gave up 6 bases; unmatched junction bases: 4. The CDR3 totals 14 residues. From germline, CDR1 is LNHDA and CDR2 SQIVND (reference sequence). CDR3 sequence: CASGTSGGPDTQYF. The CDR3 coding sequence is TGTGCCAGCGGGACTAGCGGGGGGCCCGATACGCAGTATTTT.

This CDR3 reads CASSLAPGGSYEQYF. In DNA form, the CDR3 reads TGTGCCAGCAGCTTAGCGCCGGGGGGTTCGTACGAGCAGTACTTC. The chain is built from TRBV7-2 and TRBJ2-7; TRBD2 matches at 7 bases. Germline CDR1 and CDR2: SGHTA and FQGNSA. This CDR3 is built from 15 residues. V dropped 0 bases and J dropped 4; count of bases not matched to a gene: 6.

The genes are TRBV28 and TRBJ2-2; possibly TRBD1 for D (5 bases). The CDR3 sequence is 19 residues long. Trimming took 3 bases from V and 4 from J, leaving 24 bases between them. Germline assignment: CDR1 MDHEN and CDR2 SYDVKM. DNA of the CDR3: TGTGCCAGCAGTTTCCAACCACCCGACAGTGGCGGCGTCACCGGGGAGCTGTTTTTT. It codes for CASSFQPPDSGGVTGELFF.